The TCR beta chain described here comes from a study of blood T cell repertoires in COVID-19. Study-level information: The origin of the acute and convalescent COVID-19 samples was the United States, Italy and Spain. Sample material is recorded as cDNA or gDNA derived from T cells, B-cell-depleted T cells, or PBMCs.

CDR1 is SGHVS and CDR2 is FQNEAQ in the germline V gene. V shed 1 base and J shed 9 bases, with 10 bases lying between them. The CDR3 totals 13 residues. In the original analysis: Counts of nucleated cells, estimated from reference gene primer amplification, were obtained. Measured with immunoSEQ multiplex PCR; TCRdb has only the in-frame clones, and not every one. V and J calls plus clone size are reproduced from that table; the DNA served to infer D and trimming. The sample holds roughly 68,000 clones, 80% to 90% seen once. This clonotype originated in a human donor in a cohort sampled during active COVID-19. The sequenced sample was peripheral blood. The chain uses TRBV7-8 and TRBJ2-1; the D is unclear. The CDR3 loop is CASSLGLVGEQFF. The CDR3 coding sequence is TGTGCCAGCAGCTTAGGGCTAGTGGGTGAGCAGTTCTTC.